This TCR beta chain was profiled in a study of blood T cell repertoires in COVID-19 (TCRdb year 2020). For context, the study as a whole: The collaborator samples originated in the United States, Italy and Spain and spanned the acute and convalescent phases of COVID-19. The prospective study material was composed of cDNA or gDNA derived from T cells, B-cell-depleted T cells, or PBMCs. The dataset comprised deeply sampled blood TCRbeta repertoires from subjects exposed to, actively infected with, or recovered from COVID-19. The repertoires were made available in a free public database intended to serve as a resource for research on the immune response to SARS-CoV-2. Samples came from the ongoing ImmuneRACE study (first 160 participants) plus 1,254 subjects from 6 global collaborators. Sample metadata almost always included a de-identified subject ID, COVID-19 status, age in years and sex. Where HLA class I and class II types were available, the types were taken from metadata supplied by the sample provider, not from assay-based typing. Overall results and qualifications from the work: The amount of clinical and demographic metadata varied by source and participant and was provided uncurated.

Participants in the prospective study were enrolled through a virtual design, were aged roughly 18 to 90 years, and lived in 24 United States geographic areas. In the prospective study, participants were assigned to cohorts based on the clinical history participants reported in a screening survey and a study questionnaire. Recovered participants in ImmuneRACE Cohort 3 were defined as having two consecutive negative NP/OP PCR tests, clearance from a healthcare professional, or resolution of symptoms. Mobile phlebotomists in the prospective study collected whole blood, serum and a nasopharyngeal or oropharyngeal swab from every participant. Additional blood draws and questionnaires over an approximately two-month period could optionally be provided by prospective study participants. Blood samples from the prospective study were shipped frozen or at room temperature prior to DNA extraction. The immunoSEQ Assay, a bias-controlled multiplex PCR, was used to amplify TCRbeta CDR3 regions from genomic DNA. From the authors' description of their analysis: Nucleated cell counts per sample were estimated from amplification of reference gene primers within the assay. To quantify the absolute abundance of each unique TCRbeta CDR3 rearrangement, sequence reads were collapsed and filtered. For each sample, productive Simpson clonality was calculated by taking the square root of Simpson's diversity index across productive rearrangements. This immuneACCESS table, as held by TCRdb, lists in-frame sequences with V and J called but not all clones. Of the missing ones, under half trace to an unresolved V gene in checked studies; the others have no known cause. That table is the source of V, J and clone size, and D and trimming were worked out from the DNA. The sample records around 290,000 clones, 88% of which are singletons. The leading ten clones occupy just under 1% of the sample.

For this clone: Its antigen is not yet known. No qualities accompany the bases; no much larger clone lies one base away.

Looking up the germline V gene yields CDR1 SGHTA and CDR2 FQGTGA. The CDR3 runs 13 residues from the cysteine to the phenylalanine. Just the 39-base CDR3 DNA is kept, in frame starting at base 1. Deletion took 4 bases off V and 8 bases off J, with a span of 11 bases between the germline ends. Sequencing input: PBMCs or T cells enriched from blood (not recorded which). This sequence originates from a woman in her 30s who had recovered from COVID-19. Rearrangement joined TRBV7-3 to TRBJ2-2, with the identity of the D gene unclear. The CDR3 corresponds to CASSSDITGELFF. The nucleotide sequence is TGTGCCAGCAGCTCCGACATTACTGGGGAGCTGTTTTTT. With the rest looked up from the reference TRBV7-3 and TRBJ2-2 genes rather than sequenced, the full variable domain is GAGVSQTPSNKVTEKGKYVELRCDPISGHTALYWYRQSLGQGPEFLIYFQGTGAADDSGLPNDRFFAVRPEGSVSTLKIQRTERGDSAVYLCASSSDITGELFFGEGSRLTVL.